This TCR beta chain was recorded in a study of monozygotic twins with inflammatory bowel disease. Whole-study findings and limits: Especially where disease activity was present, IBD patients had fewer clonotypes in common with others than healthy twins did. The analysis did not separate different T cell subtypes.

Nested amplification of TCRalpha and TCRbeta cDNA involved two PCRs of approximately 16 and 10 cycles. TCRdb processed the 5' RACE reads again and assigns one entry to each CDR3 protein, with no DNA. Its table lists 150,000 to 200,000 distinct CDR3 sequences. In the case of this clonotype: Its antigen is currently unknown.

Sampling involved one blood draw (approximately 2.3 ml) for every donor. The germline gives CDR1 MDHEN, CDR2 SYDVKM. CDR3 length: 11 residues. This receptor was identified in a human donor with ulcerative colitis or Crohn's disease, or a healthy co-twin of an affected twin (not recorded which). Sequenced material: blood. V is TRBV28 and J is TRBJ1-1. The CDR3 reads CASRGRPEAFF.